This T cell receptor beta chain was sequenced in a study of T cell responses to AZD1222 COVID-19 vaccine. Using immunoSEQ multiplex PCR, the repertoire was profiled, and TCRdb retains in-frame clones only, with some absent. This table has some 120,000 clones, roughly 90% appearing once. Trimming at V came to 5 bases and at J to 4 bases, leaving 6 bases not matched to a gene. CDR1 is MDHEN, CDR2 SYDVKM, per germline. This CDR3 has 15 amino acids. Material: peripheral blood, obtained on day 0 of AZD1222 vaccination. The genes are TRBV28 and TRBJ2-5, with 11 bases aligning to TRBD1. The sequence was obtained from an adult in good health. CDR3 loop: CASSGPGQGGETQYF. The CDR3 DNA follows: TGTGCCAGCAGTGGACCGGGACAGGGGGGAGAGACCCAGTACTTC.